These 9 T cell receptor beta chains were sequenced from one sample in a study of T cells in Graves' hyperthyroidism and ophthalmopathy (dated by TCRdb to between 2018 and 2021). Receptor libraries were prepared by multiplex PCR. The sequencer was an Illumina HiSeq 2000. The TCR beta CDR3 regions were amplified from RNA transcripts. The first round of RT-PCR for the TCR CDR3 was performed with the HTBI primer set and the Qiagen OneStep RT-PCR kit. TCRdb reworked the public reads: Q25 trimming with fastp, MiXCR clone assembly, productive beta chains retained. Each record represents a unique CDR3 protein, reported with the most common genes and DNA among its rows. Counted in this sample were about 510,000 distinct CDR3 sequences; approximately 15% of them appeared once. The ten largest clones add up to roughly 14% of the sample. The sequenced material came from blood. All receptors derive from a woman between 40 and 55 years old with Graves' hyperthyroidism.

This clonotype was seen many times. Here the CDR3 reads CASSLSFGQGSGANVLTF. CDR3 sequence (DNA): TGTGCCAGCAGTTTATCATTCGGGCAGGGATCCGGGGCCAACGTCCTGACTTTC. This chain links TRBV27 with TRBJ2-6; a possible D gene is TRBD1 (5 bases). Per germline, CDR1 MNHEY and CDR2 SMNVEV (reference sequence). This CDR3 spans 18 amino acids. V gave up 0 bases and J gave up 4 bases, with 16 bases separating them.

There are many counts of this clonotype. V is TRBV2 and J is TRBJ2-7; 10 nucleotides agree with TRBD2. This CDR3 region has 16 residues. Germline V CDR1 and CDR2: SNHLY, FYNNEI. The J segment lost 4 bases and the V segment lost 6 bases, leaving 12 bases of the junction unmatched. CDR3 residues: CASRRTSGNLRYEQYF. The DNA of the CDR3 is TGTGCCAGCAGAAGAACTAGCGGGAACCTCAGGTACGAGCAGTACTTC.

This chain connects TRBV7-9 to TRBJ2-7; 8 bases are a match to TRBD2. Unmatched junction bases numbered 24, after V lost 4 bases and J lost 4 bases. The CDR3 is 20 amino acids. CDR1 and CDR2 (germline): SEHNR, FQNEAQ (reference sequence). This CDR3 reads CASSSTSDNREGLGIYEQYF. CDR3 sequence (DNA): TGTGCCAGCAGCTCAACCTCAGATAACCGGGAGGGCCTCGGTATTTACGAGCAGTACTTC.

This clonotype was detected ten times or more. The gene calls are TRBV18 and TRBJ2-7, with 7 bases that match TRBD2. This CDR3 region has 16 residues. Germline lookup yields CDR1 KGHSH and CDR2 LQKENI. V gave up 4 bases and J gave up 7 bases; unmatched junction bases: 16. CDR3 loop: CASSQSTSDPLWEQYF. The DNA for the CDR3 is TGTGCCAGCTCACAATCAACTAGCGATCCTCTTTGGGAGCAGTACTTC. Full variable domain (missing parts from reference TRBV18 and TRBJ2-7): NAGVMQNPRHLVRRRGQEARLRCSPMKGHSHVYWYRQLPEEGLKFMVYLQKENIIDESGMPKERFSAEFPKEGPSILRIQQVVRGDSAAYFCASSQSTSDPLWEQYFGPGTRLTVT.

This chain links TRBV6-1 with TRBJ2-2; TRBD1 or TRBD2 may be the D gene (6 bases each). Per germline, CDR1 MNHNS and CDR2 SASEGT. V lost 6 bases, J lost 0 bases, and 14 bases lay in between. This CDR3 has 16 residues. CDR3 in DNA: TGTGCCAGCAGCTCCGGAAGGGGGGCGAACACCGGGGAGCTGTTTTTT. It is translated as CASSSGRGANTGELFF.

The CDR3 region has the DNA TGTGCCAGCAGCCAAGTTTATCAGGGTGAAGCTTTCTTT. This encodes CASSQVYQGEAFF. The rearrangement joins TRBV3-1 to TRBJ1-1; weak D call: TRBD1 (5 bases). Looked up from germline, CDR1 is LGHDT and CDR2 is YNNKEL (reference sequence). The CDR3 covers 13 residues. Trimming removed 1 base at V and 7 bases at J, with 10 bases between.

This clonotype was recorded many times. The CDR3 sequence: CASSLVGSGTEAFF. CDR3 coding DNA: TGCGCCAGCAGCTTGGTAGGGTCGGGCACTGAAGCTTTCTTT. This chain uses TRBV5-1 with TRBJ1-1, with D uncertain. The ends were cut back, 0 bases at V and 4 bases at J, with 10 bases in the middle. Germline CDR1 SGHRS, CDR2 YFSETQ. The CDR3 is made up of 14 amino acids.

Only a few counts were recorded for this clonotype. The J gene is TRBJ2-3, the V gene TRBV6-1, with TRBD2 matching over 14 bases. There are 17 residues in the CDR3. Germline CDR1 and CDR2: MNHNS and SASEGT. Trimming removed 5 bases from V and 5 bases from J; junction bases left unmatched: 9. DNA of the CDR3: TGTGCCAGCAGTACGACCCGGGGACTAGCGGGAGTAGATACGCAGTATTTT. This gives the protein CASSTTRGLAGVDTQYF.

This clonotype was observed a few times. The rearrangement joins TRBV7-9 to TRBJ2-5; D uncertain. The V end lost 3 bases, the J end lost 5 bases, and 13 bases lay between the germline ends. This CDR3 is 14 amino acids long. In germline, CDR1 is SEHNR, CDR2 FQNEAQ (reference sequence). Here the CDR3 DNA reads TGTGCCAGCAGCTTTTGGGGTTTAGAGGAGACCCAGTACTTC. Its protein is CASSFWGLEETQYF.